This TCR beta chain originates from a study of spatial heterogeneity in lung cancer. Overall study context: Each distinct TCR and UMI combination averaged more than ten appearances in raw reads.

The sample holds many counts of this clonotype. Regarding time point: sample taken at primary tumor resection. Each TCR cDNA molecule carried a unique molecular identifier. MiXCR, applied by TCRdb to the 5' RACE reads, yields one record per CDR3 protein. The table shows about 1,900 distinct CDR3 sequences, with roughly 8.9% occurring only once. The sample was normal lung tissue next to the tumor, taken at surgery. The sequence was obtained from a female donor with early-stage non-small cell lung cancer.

CDR3 DNA: TGTGCCAGCCGAACACCCGCTAACTATGGCTACACCTTC. This encodes CASRTPANYGYTF. The V and J genes are TRBV19 and TRBJ1-2, with D unclear. The V gene lost 9 bases and the J gene lost 0 bases, with 11 bases spanning the gap. Germline lookup yields CDR1 LNHDA and CDR2 SQIVND (reference sequence). The CDR3 is 13 residues long.